The 5 T cell receptor beta chains below were found in one sample sequenced in a study of technical replicates of blood from several donors. Sequencing was performed with immunoSEQ multiplex PCR; in TCRdb, only in-frame clones are kept and a portion is missing. The repertoire holds 40,000 to 55,000 clones, with 90% to 96% as singletons. Sequencing used T cells isolated from PBMCs. Receptors were obtained from a human donor in good health.

The rearrangement joins TRBV5-6 to TRBJ2-7; D unresolved. CDR1 SGHDT and CDR2 YYEEEE come from the germline V gene. V was clipped by 0 bases and J by 3 bases, with 13 bases between them. This CDR3 spans 15 amino acids. CDR3 coding DNA: TGTGCCAGCAGCTTGGGGCTTTCAGAATACTACGAGCAGTACTTC. Residues: CASSLGLSEYYEQYF.

The J gene is TRBJ1-2, the V gene TRBV6-1, with D perhaps matching TRBD1 (5 bases). This CDR3 comprises 13 residues. V dropped 4 bases and J dropped 4 bases, with 10 bases sitting between them. Per germline, CDR1 MNHNS and CDR2 SASEGT. DNA of the CDR3: TGTGCCAGCAGTGTAGAGCAGGGCTATGGCTACACCTTC. It specifies CASSVEQGYGYTF.

J is TRBJ1-5 and V is TRBV27; no reliable D call. Per germline, CDR1 MNHEY and CDR2 SMNVEV (reference sequence). The CDR3 spans 13 residues. V was pared by 5 bases and J by 7 bases, with 12 bases between. The CDR3 DNA reads as TGTGCCAGCAGTATACATCTCGGGCAGCCCCAGCATTTT. It specifies CASSIHLGQPQHF.

The V call is TRBV28, the J call TRBJ1-4, with D possibly TRBD1 on 6 matching bases. Germline values: CDR1 MDHEN, CDR2 SYDVKM. This CDR3 has 14 residues. V was pared by 6 bases and J by 3 bases, with 11 bases between. CDR3 coding DNA: TGTGCCAGCAGCAACAGGGTTTCTAATGAAAAACTGTTTTTT. This encodes CASSNRVSNEKLFF.

The chain employs TRBV7-9 and TRBJ2-3; D uncertain. This CDR3 has 11 residues. Germline V gene sequence: CDR1 SEHNR, CDR2 FQNEAQ (reference sequence). Trimming shortened V by 7 bases and J by 4 bases, and 6 bases separated the two germline ends. DNA of the CDR3: TGTGCCAGCACATTGTCAGATACGCAGTATTTT. As protein: CASTLSDTQYF.